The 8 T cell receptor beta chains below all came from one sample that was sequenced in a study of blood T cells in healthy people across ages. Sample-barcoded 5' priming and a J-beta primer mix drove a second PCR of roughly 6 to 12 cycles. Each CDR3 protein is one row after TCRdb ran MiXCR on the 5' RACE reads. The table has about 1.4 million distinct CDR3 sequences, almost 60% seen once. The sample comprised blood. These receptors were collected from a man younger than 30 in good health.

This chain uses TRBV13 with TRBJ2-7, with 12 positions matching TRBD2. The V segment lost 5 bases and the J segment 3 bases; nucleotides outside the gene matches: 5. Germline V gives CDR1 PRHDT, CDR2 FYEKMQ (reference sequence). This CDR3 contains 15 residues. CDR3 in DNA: TGTGCCAGCAGCCAGTGGACTAGCGGGATCTACGAGCAGTACTTC. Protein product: CASSQWTSGIYEQYF.

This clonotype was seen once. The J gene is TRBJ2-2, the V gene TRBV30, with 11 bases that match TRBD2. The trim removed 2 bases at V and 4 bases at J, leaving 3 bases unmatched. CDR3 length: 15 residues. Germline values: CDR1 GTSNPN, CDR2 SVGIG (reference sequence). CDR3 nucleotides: TGTGCCTGGAGTCACGGACTAGCGGGCACCGGGGAGCTGTTTTTT. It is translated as CAWSHGLAGTGELFF. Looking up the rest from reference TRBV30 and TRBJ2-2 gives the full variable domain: SQTIHQWPATLVQPVGSPLSLECTVEGTSNPNLYWYRQAAGRGLQLLFYSVGIGQISSEVPQNLSASRPQDRQFILSSKKLLLSDSGFYLCAWSHGLAGTGELFFGEGSRLTVL.

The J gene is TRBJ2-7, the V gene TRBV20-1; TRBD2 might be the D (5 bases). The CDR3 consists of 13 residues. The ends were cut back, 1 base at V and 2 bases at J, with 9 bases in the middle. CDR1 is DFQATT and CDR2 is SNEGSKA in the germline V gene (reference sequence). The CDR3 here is CSARGQEAYEQYF. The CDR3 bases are TGCAGTGCTAGAGGCCAGGAGGCCTACGAGCAGTACTTC.

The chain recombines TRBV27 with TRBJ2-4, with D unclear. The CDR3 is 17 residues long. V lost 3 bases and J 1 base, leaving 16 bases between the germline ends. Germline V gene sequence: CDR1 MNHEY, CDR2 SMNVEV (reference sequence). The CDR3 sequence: CASSFRAFQGAKNIQYF. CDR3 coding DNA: TGTGCCAGCAGTTTCAGAGCCTTCCAAGGGGCCAAAAACATTCAGTACTTC.

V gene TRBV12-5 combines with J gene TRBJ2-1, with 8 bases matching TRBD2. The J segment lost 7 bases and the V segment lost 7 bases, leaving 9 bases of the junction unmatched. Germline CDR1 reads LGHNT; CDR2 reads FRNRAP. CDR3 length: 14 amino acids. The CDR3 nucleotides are TGTGCTAGTGCCCTAGCGGGCCCTAGGAATGAGCAGTTCTTC. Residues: CASALAGPRNEQFF.

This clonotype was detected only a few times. CDR3 DNA: TGTGCCAGCAGCCTGGGACTTTATAAAACCCCCACAGATACGCAGTATTTT. Its translation is CASSLGLYKTPTDTQYF. The rearrangement uses TRBV7-2 and TRBJ2-3; a possible D gene is TRBD2 (6 bases). Trimming pared 5 bases from V and 2 bases from J, leaving 20 bases between. The CDR3 is made up of 17 amino acids. The germline V gene encodes CDR1 SGHTA and CDR2 FQGNSA.

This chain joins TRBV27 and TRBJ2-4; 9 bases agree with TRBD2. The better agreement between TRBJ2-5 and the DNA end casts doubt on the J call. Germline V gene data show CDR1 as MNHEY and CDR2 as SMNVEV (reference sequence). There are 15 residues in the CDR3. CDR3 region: CASSLSRGGQETQYF. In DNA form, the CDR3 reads TGTGCCAGCAGTTTATCGCGGGGGGGGCAAGAGACCCAGTACTTC.

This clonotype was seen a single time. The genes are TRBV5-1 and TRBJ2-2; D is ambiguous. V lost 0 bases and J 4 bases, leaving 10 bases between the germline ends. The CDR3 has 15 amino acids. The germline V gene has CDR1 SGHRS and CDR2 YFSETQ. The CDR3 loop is CASSLDGIGTGELFF. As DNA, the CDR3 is TGCGCCAGCAGCTTGGATGGGATCGGCACCGGGGAGCTGTTTTTT.